These T cell receptor beta chains were read from a single sample in a study of shared clonotypes between healthy human individuals. Produced via immunoSEQ multiplex PCR; TCRdb's table is partial and in-frame only. The sample gives some 900,000 clones, 70% to 85% of which show up once; roughly 1.5% is in the top ten. The sequenced sample was memory CD4+ T cells sorted from blood. The receptors were gathered from a man aged 18 to 29 in good health. Both conserved end residues are part of each CDR3. The D gene is left open where the match is weak. The size field is filled for only some rows; it gives once, few, many or a size class.

once	TRBV11-2	14	TRBJ1-4	TRBD1	CAIRSGGPYEKLFF	TGTGCCATCCGTTCAGGGGGCCCCTACGAAAAACTGTTTTTT
once	TRBV5-4	15	TRBJ1-2	TRBD1	CASSLGQGAIYGYTF	TGTGCCAGCAGCTTGGGACAGGGGGCGATCTATGGCTACACCTTC
.	TRBV18	14	TRBJ2-7	.	CASSPGQGTYEQYF	TGTGCCAGCTCACCGGGCCAGGGAACCTACGAGCAGTACTTC
.	TRBV27	14	TRBJ2-7	TRBD2	CASSPSGGSYEQYF	TGTGCCAGCAGCCCTAGCGGGGGGTCCTACGAGCAGTACTTC
.	TRBV6-6	15	TRBJ1-4	TRBD1	CASRRDRGSGEKLFF	TGTGCCAGCAGACGAGACAGGGGGAGCGGGGAAAAACTGTTTTTT
.	TRBV2	14	TRBJ2-1	TRBD2	CASSRYASGGEQFF	TGTGCCAGCAGTCGATATGCTAGCGGGGGGGAGCAGTTCTTC
.	TRBV27	14	TRBJ2-3	.	CASSPTLRGDTQYF	TGTGCCAGCAGTCCAACGCTACGTGGAGATACGCAGTATTTT
.	TRBV7-9	18	TRBJ2-2	TRBD2	CASSLTSGRALGTGELFF	TGTGCCAGCAGCTTGACTAGCGGGAGGGCCCTCGGGACCGGGGAGCTGTTTTTT
.	TRBV2	11	TRBJ2-7	.	CASSPYYEQYF	TGTGCCAGCAGTCCCTATTACGAGCAGTACTTC
.	TRBV15	16	TRBJ1-1	.	CATSRDGGMGGTEAFF	TGTGCCACCAGCAGAGACGGGGGCATGGGTGGGACTGAAGCTTTCTTT
once	TRBV5-1	12	TRBJ2-3	TRBD2	CASTREGDTQYF	TGCGCCAGCACCCGGGAGGGAGATACGCAGTATTTT
.	TRBV27	15	TRBJ2-1	TRBD2	CASSLRTSYYNEQFF	TGTGCCAGCAGTTTGAGGACTAGCTATTATAATGAGCAGTTCTTC
.	TRBV11-3	16	TRBJ2-1	.	CASSLSLGTAAGEQFF	TGTGCCAGCAGCTTAAGCTTGGGGACGGCGGCTGGTGAGCAGTTCTTC
.	TRBV28	13	TRBJ1-5	.	CASRWAPSQPQHF	TGTGCCAGCAGGTGGGCTCCCAGTCAGCCCCAGCATTTT
.	TRBV19	14	TRBJ1-2	TRBD1	CASSYRDRGPGYTF	TGTGCCAGTAGCTACCGGGACAGGGGGCCCGGCTACACCTTC
.	TRBV7-9	15	TRBJ2-5	TRBD1	CASSPQDRSSETQYF	TGTGCCAGCAGCCCTCAGGACAGGTCGTCAGAGACCCAGTACTTC
.	TRBV5-4	15	TRBJ2-3	.	CASSSGTDPTDTQYF	TGTGCCAGCAGCTCCGGGACGGACCCCACAGATACGCAGTATTTT
.	TRBV5-1	16	TRBJ2-5	.	CASSFAPRDGQETQYF	TGCGCCAGCAGCTTCGCGCCCCGGGACGGCCAAGAGACCCAGTACTTC
.	TRBV30	16	TRBJ2-1	.	CAWSALGSGTYNEQFF	TGTGCCTGGAGTGCCCTAGGGTCGGGCACCTACAATGAGCAGTTCTTC
.	TRBV18	16	TRBJ1-1	.	CASSPAPLGMNTEAFF	TGTGCCAGCTCACCTGCACCACTAGGAATGAACACTGAAGCTTTCTTT
.	TRBV18	13	TRBJ1-5	.	CASSRETGQPQHF	TGTGCCAGCTCCCGAGAGACCGGTCAGCCCCAGCATTTT
few	TRBV2	11	TRBJ1-1	.	CASSVLAEAFF	TGTGCCAGCAGTGTATTGGCTGAAGCTTTCTTT
.	TRBV25-1	16	TRBJ2-5	.	CASSEGGQAGVETQYF	TGTGCCAGCAGTGAGGGTGGGCAGGCCGGGGTAGAGACCCAGTACTTC
once	TRBV7-9	15	TRBJ2-6	.	CASSDEWAGANVLTF	TGTGCCAGCTCAGACGAGTGGGCTGGGGCCAACGTCCTGACTTTC
.	TRBV11-2	16	TRBJ1-3	TRBD1	CASSRGQFSSGNTIYF	TGTGCCAGCAGCCGGGGACAGTTTAGCTCTGGAAACACCATATATTTT
.	TRBV9	15	TRBJ2-5	TRBD1	CASSGFTGVRETQYF	TGTGCCAGCAGCGGATTTACAGGGGTTCGGGAGACCCAGTACTTC
.	TRBV27	11	TRBJ2-3	.	CASRNTDTQYF	TGTGCCAGCAGAAACACAGATACGCAGTATTTT
.	TRBV2	16	TRBJ2-2	.	CASSENGGLGTGELFF	TGTGCCAGCAGTGAAAATGGCGGACTGGGGACCGGGGAGCTGTTTTTT
.	TRBV5-8	13	TRBJ1-2	.	CASSLLQGNGYTF	TGTGCCAGCAGCTTATTACAGGGAAATGGCTACACCTTC
.	TRBV23-1	17	TRBJ1-2	.	CASGPGPADLEGRGYTF	TGCGCCAGCGGCCCCGGGCCTGCAGACCTAGAAGGACGTGGCTACACCTTC
.	TRBV10-3	13	TRBJ2-5	.	CAISGPERETQYF	TGTGCCATCAGTGGGCCAGAGCGGGAGACCCAGTACTTC
.	TRBV2	14	TRBJ1-6	.	CASLRDGYNSPLHF	TGTGCCTCCCTTAGGGACGGCTATAATTCACCCCTCCACTTT
.	TRBV5-1	14	TRBJ2-1	.	CASSLLTNTNEQFF	TGCGCCAGCAGCTTACTGACCAATACAAATGAGCAGTTCTTC
.	TRBV30	15	TRBJ2-2	.	CAWSSTGRGTGELFF	TGTGCCTGGAGTTCTACAGGGCGGGGGACCGGGGAGCTGTTTTTT
.	TRBV5-6	15	TRBJ1-2	.	CASSQTPTKDYGYTF	TGTGCCAGCAGTCAAACCCCGACAAAAGACTATGGCTACACCTTC
many	TRBV30	12	TRBJ2-1	.	CAWSVRGVEQFF	TGTGCCTGGAGTGTACGGGGTGTTGAGCAGTTCTTC
.	TRBV4-1	14	TRBJ1-1	.	CASSQVTQGTEAFF	TGCGCCAGCAGCCAAGTGACCCAGGGCACTGAAGCTTTCTTT
few	TRBV6-5	12	TRBJ1-6	.	CASGLANSPLHF	TGTGCCAGCGGGTTGGCGAATTCACCCCTCCACTTT
.	TRBV11-2	16	TRBJ2-7	TRBD2	CASSSGGEDWNYEQYF	TGTGCCAGCAGCTCGGGAGGAGAGGACTGGAACTACGAGCAGTACTTC
.	TRBV2	15	TRBJ1-4	.	CASSRGTTTNEKLFF	TGTGCCAGCAGCCGCGGGACAACAACTAATGAAAAACTGTTTTTT